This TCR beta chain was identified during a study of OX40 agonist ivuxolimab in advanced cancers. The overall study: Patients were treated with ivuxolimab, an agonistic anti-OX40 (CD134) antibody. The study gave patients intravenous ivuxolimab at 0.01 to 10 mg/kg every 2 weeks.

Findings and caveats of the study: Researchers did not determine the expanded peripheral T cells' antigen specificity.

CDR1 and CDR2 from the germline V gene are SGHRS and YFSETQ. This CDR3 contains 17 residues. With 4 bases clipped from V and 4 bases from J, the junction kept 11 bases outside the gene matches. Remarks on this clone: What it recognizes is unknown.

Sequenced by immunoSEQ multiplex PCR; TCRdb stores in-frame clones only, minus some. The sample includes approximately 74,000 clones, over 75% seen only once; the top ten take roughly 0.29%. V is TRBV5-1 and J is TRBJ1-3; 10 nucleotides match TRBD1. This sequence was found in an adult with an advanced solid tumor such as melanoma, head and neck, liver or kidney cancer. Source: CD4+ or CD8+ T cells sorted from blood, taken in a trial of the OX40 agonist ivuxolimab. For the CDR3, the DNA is TGCGCCAGCAGCCCACTCCCGGGACAGGGGACCGGAAACACCATATATTTT. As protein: CASSPLPGQGTGNTIYF.